This T cell receptor beta chain was sequenced in a study of long-term antiretroviral therapy in people with HIV. The study's findings and limits: CDR3 lengths in HIV samples spanned a narrower range than controls.

The CDR3 runs 16 residues. CDR1 and CDR2 from the germline V gene are KGHSH and LQKENI. The junction had 9 bases not matched to a gene; V was cut back by 4 bases and J by 4 bases. Every donor contributed at least one pre-ART and at least two post-ART PBMC samples. With survey level as its setting, the immunoSEQ assay was v3.0. Sequencing was performed with immunoSEQ multiplex PCR; in TCRdb, only in-frame clones are kept and a portion is missing. This sample yields about 25,000 clones, of which roughly 84% are seen a single time; more than 12% belongs to the top ten. Worth noting for this clone: Its antigen is unknown.

Here the sequenced sample was unsorted PBMCs, taken about 4.1 years after starting antiretroviral therapy. The rearrangement uses TRBV18 and TRBJ2-7; 11 bases map to TRBD2. This TCR was recovered from a man aged 25 to 45 with HIV. The CDR3 sequence is CASSRASGGPGYEQYF. Here the CDR3 DNA reads TGTGCCAGCTCACGAGCTAGCGGGGGGCCGGGTTACGAGCAGTACTTC.